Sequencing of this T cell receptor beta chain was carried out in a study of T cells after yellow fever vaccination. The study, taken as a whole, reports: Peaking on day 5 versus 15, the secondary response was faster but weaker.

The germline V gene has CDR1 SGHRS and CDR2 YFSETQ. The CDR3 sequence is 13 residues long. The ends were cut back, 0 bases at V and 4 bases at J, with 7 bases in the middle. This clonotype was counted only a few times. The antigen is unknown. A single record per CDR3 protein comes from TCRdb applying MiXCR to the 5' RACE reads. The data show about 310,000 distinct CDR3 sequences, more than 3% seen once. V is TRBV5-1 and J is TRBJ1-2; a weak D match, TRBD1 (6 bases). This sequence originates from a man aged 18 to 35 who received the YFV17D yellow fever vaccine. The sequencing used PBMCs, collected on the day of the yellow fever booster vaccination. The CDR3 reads CASSLEQGYGYTF. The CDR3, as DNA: TGCGCCAGCAGCTTGGAACAGGGCTATGGCTACACCTTC.